One TCR beta chain is described in this entry. Symptom resolution, clearance, or two negative PCRs marked donors in Cohort 3 as recovered. The data are from a study of blood T cell repertoires in COVID-19. Turning to the study itself: Collection of acute and convalescent COVID-19 samples took place in the United States, Italy and Spain.

Per the study methods: Researchers report that nucleated cell counts were estimated from reference gene primer amplification. Clones were sequenced by immunoSEQ multiplex PCR, and TCRdb holds only the in-frame ones, with some missing. V, J and clone size derive from that table, while D and trimming were established from the DNA sequence. The table shows some 420,000 clones, with over 75% occurring only once. With 2 bases clipped from V and 3 bases from J, the junction kept 4 bases outside the gene matches. The CDR3 is made up of 15 amino acids. Per germline, CDR1 GTSNPN and CDR2 SVGIG (reference sequence).

This chain joins TRBV30 and TRBJ2-2; 9 bases are shared with TRBD1. The receptor was isolated from a man between 25 and 39 years old who had recovered from COVID-19. Sequenced material: PBMCs or T cells enriched from blood (not recorded which). The CDR3: CAWSPQGADTGELFF. The DNA for the CDR3 is TGTGCCTGGAGTCCACAGGGGGCGGACACCGGGGAGCTGTTTTTT.